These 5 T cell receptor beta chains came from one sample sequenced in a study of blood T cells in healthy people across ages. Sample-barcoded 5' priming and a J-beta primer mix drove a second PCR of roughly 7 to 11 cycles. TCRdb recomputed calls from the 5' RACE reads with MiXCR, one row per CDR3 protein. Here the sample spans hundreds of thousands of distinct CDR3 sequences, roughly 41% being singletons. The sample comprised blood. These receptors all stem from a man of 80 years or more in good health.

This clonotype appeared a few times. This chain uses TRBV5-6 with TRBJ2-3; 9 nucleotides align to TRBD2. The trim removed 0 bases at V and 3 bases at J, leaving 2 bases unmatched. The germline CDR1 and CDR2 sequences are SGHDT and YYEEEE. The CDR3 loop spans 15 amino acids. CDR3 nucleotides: TGTGCCAGCAGCTTGGAGCTAGCGGGGACAGATACGCAGTATTTT. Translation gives CASSLELAGTDTQYF. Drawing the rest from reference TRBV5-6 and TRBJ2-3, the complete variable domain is DAGVTQSPTHLIKTRGQQVTLRCSPKSGHDTVSWYQQALGQGPQFIFQYYEEEERQRGNFPDRFSGHQFPNYSSELNVNALLLGDSALYLCASSLELAGTDTQYFGPGTRLTVL.

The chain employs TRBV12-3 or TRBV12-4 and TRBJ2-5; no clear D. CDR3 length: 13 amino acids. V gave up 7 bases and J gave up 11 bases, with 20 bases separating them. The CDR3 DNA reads TGTGCCAGCATCCACTGGGCGGCGGATGAGCAGTACTTC. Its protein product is CASIHWAADEQYF.

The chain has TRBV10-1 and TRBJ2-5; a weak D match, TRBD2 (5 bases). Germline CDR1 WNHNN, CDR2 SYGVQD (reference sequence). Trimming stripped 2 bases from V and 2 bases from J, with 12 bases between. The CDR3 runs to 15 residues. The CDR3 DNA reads TGCGCCAGCAGTGAGGGTAGCGCTGGGCAAGAGACCCAGTACTTC. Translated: CASSEGSAGQETQYF.

The CDR3 spells CASWAGGRMTGDTQYF. In DNA, the CDR3 is TGTGCCAGCTGGGCAGGGGGCAGAATGACCGGGGATACGCAGTATTTT. J is TRBJ2-3 and V is TRBV6-1, with TRBD1 matching over 8 bases. J lost 6 bases, V lost 8 bases, and 16 bases had no gene match. The CDR3 has 16 amino acids. Germline CDR1 reads MNHNS; CDR2 reads SASEGT.

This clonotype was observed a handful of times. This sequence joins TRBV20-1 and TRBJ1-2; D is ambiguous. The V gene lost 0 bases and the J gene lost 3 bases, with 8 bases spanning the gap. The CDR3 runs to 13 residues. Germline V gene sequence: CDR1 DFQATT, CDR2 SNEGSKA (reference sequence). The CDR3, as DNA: TGCAGTGCTAGAGATAAGAAGGACTATGGCTACACCTTC. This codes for CSARDKKDYGYTF.